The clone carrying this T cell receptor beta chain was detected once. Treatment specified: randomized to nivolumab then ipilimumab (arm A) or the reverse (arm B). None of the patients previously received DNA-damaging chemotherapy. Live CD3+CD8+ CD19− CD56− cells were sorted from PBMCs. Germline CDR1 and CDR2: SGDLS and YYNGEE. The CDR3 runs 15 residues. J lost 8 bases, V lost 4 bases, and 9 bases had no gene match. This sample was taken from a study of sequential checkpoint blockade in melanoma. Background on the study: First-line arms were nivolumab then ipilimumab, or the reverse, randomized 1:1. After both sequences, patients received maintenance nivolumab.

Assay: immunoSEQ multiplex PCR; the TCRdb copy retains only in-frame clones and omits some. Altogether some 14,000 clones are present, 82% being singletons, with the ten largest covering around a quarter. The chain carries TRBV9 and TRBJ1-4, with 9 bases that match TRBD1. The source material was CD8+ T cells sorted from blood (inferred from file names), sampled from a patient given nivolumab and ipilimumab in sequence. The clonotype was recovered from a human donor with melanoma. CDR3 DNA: TGTGCCAGCAGCTTACCGGGACAGGGCCGAGAAAAACTGTTTTTT. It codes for CASSLPGQGREKLFF.